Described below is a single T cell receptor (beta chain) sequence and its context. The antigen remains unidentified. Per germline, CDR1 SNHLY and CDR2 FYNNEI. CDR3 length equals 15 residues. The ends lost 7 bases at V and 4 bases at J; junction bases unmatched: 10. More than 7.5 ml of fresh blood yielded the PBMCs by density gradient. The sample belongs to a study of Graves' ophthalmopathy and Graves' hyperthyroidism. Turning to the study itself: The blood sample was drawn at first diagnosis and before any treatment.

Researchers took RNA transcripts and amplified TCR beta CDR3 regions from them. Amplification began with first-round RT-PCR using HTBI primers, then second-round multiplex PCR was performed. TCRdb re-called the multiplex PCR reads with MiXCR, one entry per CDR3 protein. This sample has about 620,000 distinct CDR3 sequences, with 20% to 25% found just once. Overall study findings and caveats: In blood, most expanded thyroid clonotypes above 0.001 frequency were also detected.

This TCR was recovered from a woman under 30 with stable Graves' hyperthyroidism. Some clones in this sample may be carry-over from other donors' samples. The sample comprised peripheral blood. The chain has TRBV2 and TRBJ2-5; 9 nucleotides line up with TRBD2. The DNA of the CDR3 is TGTGCCAGCAATCTGGGCGGGGGGGCTCGAGAGACCCAGTACTTC. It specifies CASNLGGGARETQYF. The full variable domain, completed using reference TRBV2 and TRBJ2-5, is EPEVTQTPSHQVTQMGQEVILRCVPISNHLYFYWYRQILGQKVEFLVSFYNNEISEKSEIFDDQFSVERPDGSNFTLKIRSTKLEDSAMYFCASNLGGGARETQYFGPGTRLLVL.